This TCR beta chain was sequenced for a study of tumor and adjacent non-tumor tissue in lung cancer. This sample's RNA came from whole unsorted tissue. This clonotype was picked up a small number of times. A much larger clone differs from this one at a single base, so this may be a read error. Because the CDR3 is missing its conserved closing phenylalanine or tryptophan, this is likely a read error. From germline, CDR1 is MDHEN and CDR2 SYDVKM. The CDR3 is made up of 15 amino acids. V was shortened by 6 bases and J by 1 base, with 16 bases between the two germline ends. TCRbeta libraries were built with three rounds of nested PCR, modified from ARM-PCR. MiXCR was run by TCRdb on the multiplex PCR reads, yielding one entry per CDR3 protein. The sample contains some 100,000 distinct CDR3 sequences, roughly 80% of which appear only once.

The sample consisted of lung tumor tissue. The clonotype comes from a woman in her sixties with non-small cell lung cancer. The chain links TRBV28 to TRBJ2-7; D is tentatively TRBD1 or TRBD2 (5 bases each). For the CDR3, the DNA is TGTGCCAGCAGGGGGGAGCGCGAGCAGTCCTACGAGCAGTACCTC. Its translation: CASRGEREQSYEQYL.